This paragraph covers one T cell receptor (beta chain) sequence. This sample was included in a study of control samples from healthy donors and cancer patients. The assay was immunoSEQ multiplex PCR, and TCRdb's table has in-frame clones only and misses some. The sample lists tens of thousands of clones; 87% were seen once. Sequencing input: PBMCs. The receptor comes from a woman aged 55-70 years with lung cancer.

The CDR3 loop reads CASSLVGLTYEQYF. The DNA for the CDR3 is TGTGCCAGCAGCTTAGTTGGCCTTACCTACGAGCAGTACTTC. This chain uses TRBV11-2 with TRBJ2-7; D is undetermined. The germline gives CDR1 SGHAT, CDR2 FQNNGV. Trimming left V 1 base short and J 2 bases short, with 9 bases between. CDR3 size: 14 residues.